Reported below is one T cell receptor (beta chain). As originally analysed: With immunoSEQ giving junction-only sequences and no quality scores, filtering differed. Sequenced by immunoSEQ multiplex PCR; TCRdb stores in-frame clones only, minus some. V, J and clone size derive from that table, while D and trimming were established from the DNA sequence. Among over 800,000 clones listed, 80% to 95% were seen once. The sample belongs to a study of shared clonotypes between healthy human individuals. CD45RO negativity and positive selection for CCR7 defined naive CD8 cells, a population that excluded terminally differentiated effector memory CD45RA+ cells. CDR1 is MNHNS, CDR2 SASEGT, per germline. This CDR3 has 15 residues. V shed 5 bases and J shed 5 bases, with 15 bases lying between them.

The sample consisted of naive CD8+ T cells sorted from blood. The origin of this receptor is a man aged 25-45 years in good health. This chain joins TRBV6-1 and TRBJ2-2; perhaps TRBD2 as D (6 bases). The CDR3 coding sequence is TGTGCCAGCAGTCCTAGCGCGATGGGGACCGGGGAGCTGTTTTTT. Translating gives CASSPSAMGTGELFF.